Each of the 20 T cell receptor beta chains below was sequenced from the same sample in a study of T cell responses to AZD1222 COVID-19 vaccine. The protocol was immunoSEQ multiplex PCR, while the TCRdb copy is restricted to in-frame clones and leaves out a portion. The data hold around 130,000 clones, with approximately 83% observed a single time. Sequenced here: peripheral blood, sampled on day 0 of AZD1222 vaccination. The receptors stem from an adult in good health.

This chain joins TRBV6-1 and TRBJ2-3; TRBD1 agrees at 10 bases. The CDR3 length is 15 residues. Unmatched junction bases numbered 3, after V lost 1 base and J lost 5 bases. The germline CDR1 and CDR2 sequences are MNHNS and SASEGT. The DNA for the CDR3 is TGTGCCAGCAGTGAAGGACAGGGGGCTGTAGATACGCAGTATTTT. As protein: CASSEGQGAVDTQYF.

This clone was recorded a few times. The chain combines TRBV29-1 with TRBJ2-7, with 12 bases aligning to TRBD2. Trimming removed 6 bases from V and 2 bases from J; junction bases left unmatched: 8. The CDR3 totals 15 residues. Germline CDR1 reads SQVTM; CDR2 reads ANQGSEA. The CDR3 bases are TGCAGCGTCGCCCCCCTAGCGGGAGGGACCTACGAGCAGTACTTC. This translates into CSVAPLAGGTYEQYF.

This rearrangement joins TRBV2 to TRBJ2-3, with D unclear. Germline V CDR1 and CDR2: SNHLY, FYNNEI. This CDR3 contains 15 residues. The germline V and J ends were trimmed by 3 bases and 2 bases, with 12 bases remaining between them. The CDR3, as DNA: TGTGCCAGCAGTGACCCCGCCTGGTCCACAGATACGCAGTATTTT. This translates into CASSDPAWSTDTQYF. The whole variable domain, filled in from reference TRBV2 and TRBJ2-3, reads EPEVTQTPSHQVTQMGQEVILRCVPISNHLYFYWYRQILGQKVEFLVSFYNNEISEKSEIFDDQFSVERPDGSNFTLKIRSTKLEDSAMYFCASSDPAWSTDTQYFGPGTRLTVL.

The chain has TRBV4-2 and TRBJ2-5; 7 bases map to TRBD2. This CDR3 region has 14 residues. Germline assignment: CDR1 LGHNA and CDR2 YNFKEQ. The junction had 15 bases not matched to a gene; V was cut back by 9 bases and J by 8 bases. Here the CDR3 reads CASSSGVVVGTQYF. As DNA, the CDR3 is TGTGCCAGTTCTAGCGGAGTGGTGGTAGGAACCCAGTACTTC.

This rearrangement joins TRBV15 to TRBJ2-1; TRBD1 aligns across 7 bases. Germline lookup yields CDR1 LNHNV and CDR2 YYDKDF (reference sequence). Unmatched junction bases numbered 7, after V lost 5 bases and J lost 9 bases. This CDR3 is built from 13 residues. CDR3 loop: CATSGPTGPEQFF. CDR3 in DNA: TGTGCCACCAGCGGCCCGACAGGGCCTGAGCAGTTCTTC.

The genes are TRBV27 and TRBJ2-3, with D perhaps matching TRBD2 (5 bases). Germline CDR1 reads MNHEY; CDR2 reads SMNVEV (reference sequence). V lost 4 bases and J lost 3, with 14 bases in between. The CDR3 spans 15 residues. CDR3 in DNA: TGTGCCAGCAGTTCCCCGACGGGAAGAACAGATACGCAGTATTTT. It encodes CASSSPTGRTDTQYF.

CDR3 sequence (DNA): TGTGCCACCAGTGATCCTAGCACAGATACGCAGTATTTT. This codes for CATSDPSTDTQYF. The V gene is TRBV24-1, the J gene TRBJ2-3; no clear D. V lost 3 bases and J lost 0, with 3 bases in between. This CDR3 is 13 amino acids long. Germline V gene data show CDR1 as KGHDR and CDR2 as SFDVKD.

V gene TRBV30 combines with J gene TRBJ1-1; no definite D call. Looked up from germline, CDR1 is GTSNPN and CDR2 is SVGIG (reference sequence). Trimming cost V 1 base and J 3 bases, with 9 bases left between them. The CDR3 loop spans 13 amino acids. This chain's CDR3 is CAWSAHLDTEAFF. CDR3 in DNA: TGTGCCTGGAGTGCTCACTTGGACACTGAAGCTTTCTTT.

The chain couples TRBV19 to TRBJ1-5; 8 bases fit TRBD1. CDR3 length: 17 residues. J was trimmed by 3 bases and V by 0 bases; bases with no gene match: 7. Germline V lookup: CDR1 LNHDA, CDR2 SQIVND (reference sequence). The CDR3 DNA follows: TGTGCCAGTAGTATAGAAGGCAGGGGGCCGGACAATCAGCCCCAGCATTTT. This codes for CASSIEGRGPDNQPQHF.

V usage is TRBV5-1 and J usage is TRBJ2-3, with D tentatively TRBD2 (6 bases). CDR3 length: 15 residues. The germline V gene has CDR1 SGHRS and CDR2 YFSETQ. The V and J ends lost 4 bases and 1 base respectively, with 13 bases between them. As DNA, the CDR3 is TGCGCCAGCAGCCGTACGGGGGACCGCACAGATACGCAGTATTTT. It codes for CASSRTGDRTDTQYF.

In this sample, this clone turned up a few times. The gene calls are TRBV10-2 and TRBJ2-7; 8 nucleotides align to TRBD2. The CDR3 is 15 residues long. Germline trimming cut 6 bases from V and 2 bases from J; bases unmatched to any gene: 9. The germline CDR1 and CDR2 sequences are WSHSY and SAAADI. CDR3 sequence: CASRRFAGGTYEQYF. In DNA, the CDR3 is TGCGCCAGCAGGCGTTTTGCGGGAGGCACCTACGAGCAGTACTTC.

The CDR3 is CASSGAGTKETQYF. CDR3 coding DNA: TGTGCCAGCAGCGGAGCCGGGACTAAAGAGACCCAGTACTTC. The rearrangement links TRBV7-2 to TRBJ2-5; 7 bases map to TRBD2. J was trimmed by 3 bases and V by 5 bases; bases with no gene match: 6. The CDR3 has 14 residues. Looked up from germline, CDR1 is SGHTA and CDR2 is FQGNSA.

This chain links TRBV18 with TRBJ2-2; 8 bases align to TRBD2. Germline CDR1 is KGHSH and CDR2 is LQKENI. Germline trimming cut 0 bases from V and 2 bases from J; bases unmatched to any gene: 2. There are 16 residues in the CDR3. CDR3 DNA sequence: TGTGCCAGCTCACCACCGCGGGGGGAAAACACCGGGGAGCTGTTTTTT. Translated, it gives CASSPPRGENTGELFF.

This chain joins TRBV11-3 and TRBJ1-1; D unresolved. This CDR3 has 16 amino acids. V lost 1 base and J 0 bases, leaving 12 bases between the germline ends. Germline values: CDR1 SGHNT, CDR2 YENEEA. For the CDR3, the DNA is TGTGCCAGCAGCTTAGCCAAGTTATTTGTGAACACTGAAGCTTTCTTT. It is translated as CASSLAKLFVNTEAFF.

This chain joins TRBV21-1 and TRBJ1-2. TRBV21-1 is listed as a pseudogene. The CDR3 runs to 13 residues. This chain's CDR3 is CASRVTPNYGYTF. Written as DNA, the CDR3 is TGTGCCAGCAGAGTTACCCCCAACTATGGCTACACCTTC.

The V call is TRBV5-1, the J call TRBJ2-2; 9 bases agree with TRBD1. CDR1 SGHRS and CDR2 YFSETQ come from the germline V gene. The CDR3 totals 16 residues. V dropped 4 bases and J dropped 1; count of bases not matched to a gene: 5. CDR3 region: CASSIHRGLNTGELFF. As DNA, the CDR3 is TGCGCCAGCAGCATACACAGGGGGCTGAACACCGGGGAGCTGTTTTTT. Together with reference TRBV5-1 and TRBJ2-2, the CDR3 gives the full variable domain: KAGVTQTPRYLIKTRGQQVTLSCSPISGHRSVSWYQQTPGQGLQFLFEYFSETQRNKGNFPGRFSGRQFSNSRSEMNVSTLELGDSALYLCASSIHRGLNTGELFFGEGSRLTVL.

The gene calls are TRBV24-1 and TRBJ2-1; 7 bases line up with TRBD2. V dropped 4 bases and J dropped 10; count of bases not matched to a gene: 6. The CDR3 sequence is 13 residues long. Germline V gives CDR1 KGHDR, CDR2 SFDVKD. The CDR3 protein is CATSDRTRDEQFF. The CDR3 bases are TGTGCCACCAGTGACCGGACTAGAGACGAGCAGTTCTTC.

Only one count was recorded for this clone. The chain carries TRBV2 and TRBJ1-5, with D hard to call. The length of the CDR3 is 15 residues. V was trimmed by 6 bases and J by 4 bases, leaving 16 bases between them. CDR1 is SNHLY and CDR2 is FYNNEI in the germline V gene. The CDR3 nucleotides read TGTGCCAGCAGGGTAGACACCCTAAAGAATCAGCCCCAGCATTTT. This gives the protein CASRVDTLKNQPQHF.

CDR3 nucleotides: TGTGCCAGCAGCGGAACAGGGTCTCAGCCCCAGCATTTT. Encoded protein: CASSGTGSQPQHF. This chain uses TRBV7-2 with TRBJ1-5, with D possibly matching TRBD1 (6 bases). The CDR3 has 13 amino acids. The germline gives CDR1 SGHTA, CDR2 FQGNSA. V was shortened by 5 bases and J by 6 bases, with 11 bases between the two germline ends.

The CDR3 here is CASSLTAGGLTETQYF. CDR3 coding DNA: TGTGCCAGCAGCTTAACAGCGGGGGGGCTCACGGAGACCCAGTACTTC. The rearrangement uses TRBV7-2 and TRBJ2-5; 10 positions agree with TRBD2. This CDR3 spans 16 amino acids. V was clipped by 2 bases and J by 5 bases; unmatched bases: 8. From germline, CDR1 is SGHTA and CDR2 FQGNSA.